This T cell receptor beta chain was recorded in a study of breast tumors, draining lymph nodes, adjacent tissues. Points from the study as a whole: Luminal-like breast cancer showed significantly greater tumor-nontumor repertoire similarity than basal-like breast cancer did. Tumor T cell lymph node origin was a supported hypothesis, not proven. Tumor TCR diversity was below lymph nodes but above nontumor tissue.

From the multiplex PCR reads, TCRdb called clonotypes with MiXCR, one entry per CDR3 protein. The table lists about 200,000 distinct CDR3 sequences, approximately 33% of them singletons. This clonotype was counted between two and nine times. Its antigen is unidentified. Samples came from axillary lymph nodes draining the breast cancer. The receptor was derived from a female donor with breast cancer. Some clones in this sample may be carry-over from other donors' samples. Sample: axillary lymph node tissue.

The CDR3 nucleotides are TGTGCCAGCAGCCTCGGGAGCCCCGGAGATACGCAGTATTTT. Protein sequence: CASSLGSPGDTQYF. This chain links TRBV5-4 with TRBJ2-3; perhaps TRBD2 as D (6 bases). In germline, CDR1 is SGHNT, CDR2 YYREEE (reference sequence). This CDR3 is 14 amino acids long. Trimming took off 4 bases at V and 5 bases at J, with 14 bases between the two ends.